This record looks at one TCR beta chain sequence and its context. Its antigen is currently unknown. This could be a read error, since a much larger clone is one nucleotide away. Ligated cDNA underwent four rounds of PCR with nested alpha and beta constant region primers and SP2. TCRdb reprocessed the UMI-ligation and nested PCR reads with MiXCR, giving one entry per CDR3 protein. The repertoire has over 20,000 distinct CDR3 sequences, around 4.9% of them found once; the top ten carry roughly 6.8%. The record originates from a study of naive and memory T cell subsets. General study results and limits: This RNA-based method may be sensitive to activation-related transcript changes.

TCR cDNA received a 3' ligated oligonucleotide that carried a UMI. V dropped 1 base and J dropped 6 bases, with 22 bases sitting between them. CDR3 length: 18 amino acids. CDR1 is SEHNR, CDR2 FQNEAQ, per germline (reference sequence). The sequence came from an adult in good health. The specimen was blood. The chain recombines TRBV7-9 with TRBJ2-1, with D perhaps matching TRBD1 (6 bases). This chain's CDR3 is CASSLVGDIITIRNEQFF. The CDR3, as DNA: TGTGCCAGCAGCTTAGTGGGGGACATAATCACCATACGCAATGAGCAGTTCTTC.